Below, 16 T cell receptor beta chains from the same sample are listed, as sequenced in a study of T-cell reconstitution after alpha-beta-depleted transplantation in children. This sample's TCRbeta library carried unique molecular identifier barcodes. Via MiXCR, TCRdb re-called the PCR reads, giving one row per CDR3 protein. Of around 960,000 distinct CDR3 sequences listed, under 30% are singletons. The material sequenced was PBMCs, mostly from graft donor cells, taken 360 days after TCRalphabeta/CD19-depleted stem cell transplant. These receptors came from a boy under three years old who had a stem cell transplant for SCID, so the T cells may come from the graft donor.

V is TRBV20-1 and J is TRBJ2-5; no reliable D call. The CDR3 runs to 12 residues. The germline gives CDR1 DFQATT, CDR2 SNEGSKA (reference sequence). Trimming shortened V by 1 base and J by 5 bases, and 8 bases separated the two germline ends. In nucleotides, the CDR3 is TGCAGTGCTAGAGGGGATGTCGAGACCCAGTACTTC. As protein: CSARGDVETQYF.

CDR3 region: CASSVEGGDAQYF. As DNA, the CDR3 is TGTGCCAGCAGCGTAGAGGGGGGTGATGCGCAGTATTTT. The chain employs TRBV7-2 and TRBJ2-3, with D perhaps assigned TRBD1 or TRBD2 (6 bases each). In germline, CDR1 is SGHTA, CDR2 FQGNSA. The V and J ends lost 5 bases and 10 bases respectively, with 16 bases between them. This CDR3 comprises 13 residues.

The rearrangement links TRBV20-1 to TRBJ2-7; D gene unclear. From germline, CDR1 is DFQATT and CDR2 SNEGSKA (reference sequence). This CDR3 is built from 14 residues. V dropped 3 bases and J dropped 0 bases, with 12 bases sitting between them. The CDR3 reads CSASRPSLSYEQYF. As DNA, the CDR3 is TGCAGTGCTAGCAGGCCCAGCCTCTCCTACGAGCAGTACTTC.

The CDR3 DNA reads as TGTGCCAGCAGTCCCCTCCAGACAGGGTATTACACCGGGGAGCTGTTTTTT. Its protein product is CASSPLQTGYYTGELFF. The chain combines TRBV6-1 with TRBJ2-2, with 7 bases identical to TRBD1. Germline V CDR1 and CDR2: MNHNS, SASEGT. The V segment lost 5 bases and the J segment 3 bases; nucleotides outside the gene matches: 12. The CDR3 has 17 residues.

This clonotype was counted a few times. CDR3 nucleotides: TGTGCCAGCAGGAAGACAGTTTCGGAGCAGTACTTC. It translates to CASRKTVSEQYF. V usage is TRBV6-2 or TRBV6-3 and J usage is TRBJ2-7; weak D call: TRBD1 (5 bases). The CDR3 extends over 12 amino acids. V dropped 6 bases and J dropped 7 bases, with 13 bases sitting between them. The germline CDR1 and CDR2 sequences are MNHEY and SVGEGT.

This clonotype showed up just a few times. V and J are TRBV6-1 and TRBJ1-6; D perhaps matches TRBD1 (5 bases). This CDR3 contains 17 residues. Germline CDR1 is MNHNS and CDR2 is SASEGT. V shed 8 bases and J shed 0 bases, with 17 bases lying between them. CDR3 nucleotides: TGTGCCAGCTTTCCGAACAGGCCTAGCTCCTATAATTCACCCCTCCACTTT. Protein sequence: CASFPNRPSSYNSPLHF.

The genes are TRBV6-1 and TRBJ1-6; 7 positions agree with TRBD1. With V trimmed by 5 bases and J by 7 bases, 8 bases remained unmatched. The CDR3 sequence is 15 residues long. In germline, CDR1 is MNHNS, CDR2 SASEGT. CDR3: CASSHQGVPNSPLHF. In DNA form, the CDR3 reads TGTGCCAGCAGTCATCAGGGGGTACCCAATTCACCCCTCCACTTT.

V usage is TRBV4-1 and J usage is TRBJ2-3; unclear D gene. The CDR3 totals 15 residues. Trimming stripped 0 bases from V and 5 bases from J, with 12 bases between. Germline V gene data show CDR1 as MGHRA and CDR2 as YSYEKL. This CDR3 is CASSQDLWGGDTQYF. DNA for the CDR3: TGCGCCAGCAGCCAAGATTTATGGGGTGGAGATACGCAGTATTTT.

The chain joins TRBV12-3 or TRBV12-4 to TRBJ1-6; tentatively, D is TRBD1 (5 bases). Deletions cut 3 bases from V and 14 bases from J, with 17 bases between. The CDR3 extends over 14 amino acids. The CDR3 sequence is CASSFSIRGGALHF. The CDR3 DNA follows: TGTGCCAGCAGTTTCAGTATCCGGGGGGGGGCCCTCCACTTT.

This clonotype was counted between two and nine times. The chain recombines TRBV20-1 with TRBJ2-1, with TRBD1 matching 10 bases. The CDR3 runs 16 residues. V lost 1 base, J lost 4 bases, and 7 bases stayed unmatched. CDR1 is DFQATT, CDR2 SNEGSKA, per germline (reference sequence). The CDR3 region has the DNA TGCAGTGCTAGAGCCGGGACAGGGGTCCGTTACAATGAGCAGTTCTTC. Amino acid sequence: CSARAGTGVRYNEQFF.

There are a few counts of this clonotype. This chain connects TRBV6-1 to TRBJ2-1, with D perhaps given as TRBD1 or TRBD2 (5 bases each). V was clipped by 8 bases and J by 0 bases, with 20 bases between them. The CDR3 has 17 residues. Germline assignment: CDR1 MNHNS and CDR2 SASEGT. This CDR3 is CASFPGPYLSSYNEQFF. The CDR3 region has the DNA TGTGCCAGCTTCCCGGGACCCTACCTCAGCTCCTACAATGAGCAGTTCTTC.

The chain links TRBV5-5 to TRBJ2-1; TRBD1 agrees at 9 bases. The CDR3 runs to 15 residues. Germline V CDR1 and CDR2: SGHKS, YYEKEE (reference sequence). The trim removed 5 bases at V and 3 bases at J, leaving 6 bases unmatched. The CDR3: CASRGGQGGYNEQFF. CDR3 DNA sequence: TGTGCCAGCAGGGGGGGACAGGGCGGCTACAATGAGCAGTTCTTC.

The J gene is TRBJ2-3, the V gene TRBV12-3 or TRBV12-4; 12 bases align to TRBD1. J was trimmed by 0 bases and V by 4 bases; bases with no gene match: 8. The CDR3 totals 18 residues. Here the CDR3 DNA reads TGTGCCAGCAGTTCAGGGACAGGGGGCTACCTTAGCACAGATACGCAGTATTTT. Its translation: CASSSGTGGYLSTDTQYF.

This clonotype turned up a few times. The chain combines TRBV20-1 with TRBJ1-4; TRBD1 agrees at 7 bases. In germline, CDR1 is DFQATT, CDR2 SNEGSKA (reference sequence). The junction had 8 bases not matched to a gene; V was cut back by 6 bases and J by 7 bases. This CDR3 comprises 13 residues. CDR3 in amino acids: CSAHDRVSEKLFF. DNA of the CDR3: TGCAGTGCCCATGACAGGGTCAGTGAAAAACTGTTTTTT.

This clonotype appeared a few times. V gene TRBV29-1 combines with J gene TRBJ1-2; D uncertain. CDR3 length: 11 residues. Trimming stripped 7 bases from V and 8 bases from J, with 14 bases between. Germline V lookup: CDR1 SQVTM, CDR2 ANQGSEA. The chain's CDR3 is CSARQKEGYTF. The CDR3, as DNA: TGCAGCGCCCGACAAAAAGAAGGCTACACCTTC.

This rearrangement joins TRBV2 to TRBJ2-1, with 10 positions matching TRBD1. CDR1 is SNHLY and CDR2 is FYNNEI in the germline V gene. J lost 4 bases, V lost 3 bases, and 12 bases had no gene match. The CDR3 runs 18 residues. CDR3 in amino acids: CASSEGAFRQGAYNEQFF. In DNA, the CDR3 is TGTGCCAGCAGTGAGGGAGCGTTTCGACAGGGGGCGTACAATGAGCAGTTCTTC.